The clone carrying this T cell receptor (beta chain) appeared a few times. Its target is not known. Germline assignment: CDR1 LGHDT and CDR2 YNNKEL (reference sequence). Trimming took 2 bases from V and 1 from J, leaving 11 bases between them. This CDR3 has 16 amino acids. The data were taken from a study of identical twins. Study observations and caveats: Among out-of-frame alpha sequences shared by twins, low generation probability occurred in excess. Within beta out-of-frame sequences, the excess sharing observed between twins was weaker. Out-of-frame TCR alpha sharing observed in monozygotic twins exceeded model estimates.

MiXCR, applied by TCRdb to the 5' RACE reads, yields one record per CDR3 protein. The sample has around 1.7 million distinct CDR3 sequences; under 35% are singletons. Sequencing used cord blood. The chain employs TRBV3-1 and TRBJ2-2; D is perhaps TRBD2 (6 bases). This TCR was sampled from a newborn girl in good health. The chain's CDR3 is CASSQLSGVNTGELFF. Written as DNA, the CDR3 is TGTGCCAGCAGCCAACTTAGCGGTGTGAACACCGGGGAGCTGTTTTTT. Full variable domain (remainder filled in from reference TRBV3-1 and TRBJ2-2): DTAVSQTPKYLVTQMGNDKSIKCEQNLGHDTMYWYKQDSKKFLKIMFSYNNKELIINETVPNRFSPKSPDKAHLNLHINSLELGDSAVYFCASSQLSGVNTGELFFGEGSRLTVL.